The source of this TCR beta chain is a study of cytomegalovirus exposure and HLA in healthy donors. This clone was counted between two and nine times. The antigen is undetermined. The CDR3 totals 16 residues. The V gene lost 4 bases and the J gene lost 2 bases, with 18 bases spanning the gap. Germline loops: CDR1 SGHRS, CDR2 YFSETQ. General observations from the study: There were three CMV-associated chains whose specificity for CMV antigens was confirmed in vitro. Researchers counted 164 TCR beta chains as cytomegalovirus-associated. Reports described diagnosis of cytomegalovirus status by the classifier as highly specific and sensitive.

Sequencing used immunoSEQ multiplex PCR; TCRdb keeps in-frame clones, though not all of them. The profile shows some 110,000 clones, around 86% of them singletons. The origin of this receptor is a woman aged 18 to 35 in good health and CMV-seropositive. The V gene is TRBV5-1, the J gene TRBJ2-5, with TRBD1 as a possible D gene (5 bases). Sample: PBMCs. The CDR3 DNA reads as TGCGCCAGCAGCCTGCCCCGACAGCCCGCTCAAGAGACCCAGTACTTC. Its translation: CASSLPRQPAQETQYF. Looking up the rest from reference TRBV5-1 and TRBJ2-5 gives the full variable domain: KAGVTQTPRYLIKTRGQQVTLSCSPISGHRSVSWYQQTPGQGLQFLFEYFSETQRNKGNFPGRFSGRQFSNSRSEMNVSTLELGDSALYLCASSLPRQPAQETQYFGPGTRLLVL.